Listed below are T cell receptor beta chains from one sample, sequenced in a study of blood T cell repertoires in COVID-19. The data were produced by immunoSEQ multiplex PCR, yet TCRdb's version contains in-frame clones alone and is incomplete. The data contain about 270,000 clones, approximately 86% of them singletons. The material sequenced was peripheral blood. All receptors derive from a woman between 55 and 75 years old who had recovered from COVID-19. CDR3s include the opening cysteine and the closing phenylalanine or tryptophan. The D gene is left open where the match is weak. A clone size is listed for some rows: how often the clone was seen (once, few, many), or a class if it is expanded.

TRBV19	-	TRBD1	TRBJ2-5	CASKDRQGVETQYF	TGTGCCAGTAAAGATCGCCAGGGGGTCGAGACCCAGTACTTC
TRBV11-2	-	TRBD1	TRBJ2-7	CASSWGTGGYEQYF	TGTGCCAGCAGCTGGGGGACAGGGGGCTACGAGCAGTACTTC
TRBV7-2	once	TRBD1	TRBJ1-2	CASSPAGQAYGYTF	TGTGCCAGCAGTCCTGCGGGACAGGCCTATGGCTACACCTTC
TRBV5-1	once	TRBD2	TRBJ2-2	CASSFSAGGANTGELFF	TGCGCCAGCAGCTTTTCAGCGGGGGGAGCGAACACCGGGGAGCTGTTTTTT
TRBV10-3	-	-	TRBJ2-1	CAISGETGSSYNEQFF	TGTGCCATCAGTGGGGAAACAGGGTCTTCCTACAATGAGCAGTTCTTC
TRBV5-6	many	TRBD1	TRBJ1-2	CASSLGLRGRLNNYGYTF	TGTGCCAGCAGCTTGGGTCTCAGGGGGCGCTTAAACAATTATGGCTACACCTTC
TRBV5-1	-	-	TRBJ1-1	CASSDRTGTLNTEAFF	TGCGCCAGCAGCGATCGCACCGGGACACTGAACACTGAAGCTTTCTTT
TRBV7-2	-	TRBD2	TRBJ2-7	CASSNGTSRSYEQYF	TGTGCCAGCAGCAACGGGACTAGCAGGTCCTACGAGCAGTACTTC
TRBV7-3	-	TRBD1	TRBJ1-2	CASSSFPGQGIGYTF	TGTGCCAGCAGCTCTTTTCCGGGACAGGGAATCGGCTACACCTTC
TRBV6-1	-	-	TRBJ1-2	CASSEAGVTNYGYTF	TGTGCCAGCAGTGAAGCAGGGGTTACAAACTATGGCTACACCTTC
TRBV11-2	-	-	TRBJ2-1	CASSLEQGPLNEQFF	TGTGCCAGCAGCTTAGAACAGGGCCCCCTCAATGAGCAGTTCTTC
TRBV7-9	-	-	TRBJ2-2	CASLAGNPDTGELFF	TGTGCCAGCCTCGCGGGGAACCCGGACACCGGGGAGCTGTTTTTT
TRBV11-3	-	-	TRBJ2-3	CASSLGGGHTDTQYF	TGTGCCAGCAGCTTAGGTGGCGGGCACACAGATACGCAGTATTTT
TRBV4-1	-	-	TRBJ2-7	CASSQEGAGSLKQYF	TGCGCCAGCAGCCAAGAAGGAGCAGGGTCATTGAAGCAGTACTTC
TRBV5-1	-	TRBD2	TRBJ2-5	CASQGLAGGPETQYF	TGCGCCAGCCAAGGACTAGCGGGGGGGCCAGAGACCCAGTACTTC
TRBV3-1/TRBV3-2	-	TRBD2	TRBJ2-7	CASSDPAGGKYEQYF	TGTGCCAGCAGCGATCCAGCGGGGGGGAAATACGAGCAGTACTTC
TRBV6-1	-	-	TRBJ1-2	CASSERGRGYTF	TGTGCCAGCAGTGAAAGGGGTAGGGGCTACACCTTC
TRBV7-2	-	-	TRBJ1-2	CASTHGGDYGYTF	TGTGCCAGCACCCACGGGGGGGACTATGGCTACACCTTC
TRBV19	-	-	TRBJ1-4	CASSIRSEKLFF	TGTGCCAGTAGTATTCGTTCGGAAAAACTGTTTTTT
TRBV10-3	-	-	TRBJ2-2	CAISDAGVITGELFF	TGTGCCATCAGTGATGCAGGGGTTATCACCGGGGAGCTGTTTTTT
TRBV7-2	-	-	TRBJ2-3	CASSLVGGATDTQYF	TGTGCCAGCAGCTTAGTCGGAGGAGCCACAGATACGCAGTATTTT
TRBV29-1	-	-	TRBJ2-3	CSVRRQNTDTQYF	TGCAGCGTTCGGCGGCAAAACACAGATACGCAGTATTTT
TRBV28	-	-	TRBJ1-5	CASSLLGVRQPQHF	TGTGCCAGCAGTTTATTAGGGGTGCGACAGCCCCAGCATTTT
TRBV9	-	-	TRBJ2-7	CASSVAPGPYEQYF	TGTGCCAGCAGCGTAGCGCCAGGCCCCTACGAGCAGTACTTC
TRBV30	-	-	TRBJ1-6	CAWTAVECSPLHF	TGTGCCTGGACCGCGGTCGAGTGTTCACCCCTCCACTTT
TRBV2	few	TRBD2	TRBJ2-2	CASSEGTSDTGELFF	TGTGCCAGCAGTGAAGGGACTAGTGATACCGGGGAGCTGTTTTTT
TRBV7-3	-	TRBD2	TRBJ2-2	CASSPLTSGGPGGELFF	TGTGCCAGCAGCCCGTTGACTAGCGGGGGACCAGGAGGGGAGCTGTTTTTT
TRBV7-8	-	TRBD1	TRBJ2-7	CASSLKGGWTGSTYEQYF	TGTGCCAGCAGCTTAAAGGGGGGCTGGACAGGGAGCACCTACGAGCAGTACTTC
TRBV4-3	-	TRBD2	TRBJ2-3	CASSQDGDSSGITDTQYF	TGCGCCAGCAGCCAAGATGGGGACTCTAGCGGTATCACAGATACGCAGTATTTT
TRBV11-3	-	-	TRBJ2-1	CASSLDLRNEQFF	TGTGCCAGCAGCTTAGATCTCAGGAATGAGCAGTTCTTC
TRBV27	-	TRBD2	TRBJ2-1	CASRRLAGGIHEQFF	TGTGCCAGCAGAAGGCTAGCGGGGGGGATCCATGAGCAGTTCTTC
TRBV7-2	-	-	TRBJ2-4	CASSLAVTSGSKNIQYF	TGTGCCAGCAGCTTAGCCGTGACTAGTGGGTCCAAAAACATTCAGTACTTC
TRBV28	-	TRBD1	TRBJ2-5	CASRPTGVETQYF	TGTGCCAGCAGACCGACAGGGGTAGAGACCCAGTACTTC
TRBV7-2	-	TRBD1	TRBJ2-2	CASSKGQGHNTGELFF	TGTGCCAGCAGCAAAGGACAGGGCCATAACACCGGGGAGCTGTTTTTT
TRBV27	-	TRBD1	TRBJ1-2	CASSYRGRGVGYTF	TGTGCCAGCAGTTACAGGGGGCGAGGGGTTGGCTACACCTTC
TRBV6-2/TRBV6-3	-	TRBD2	TRBJ2-3	CASSPGLAGGPRFTQYF	TGTGCCAGCAGCCCGGGACTAGCGGGGGGGCCCCGTTTTACGCAGTATTTT
TRBV7-2	-	TRBD2	TRBJ2-5	CASSLVKRGGIVETQYF	TGTGCCAGCAGCTTAGTCAAGCGGGGGGGCATAGTAGAGACCCAGTACTTC
TRBV2	-	TRBD1	TRBJ1-5	CASRFLDRGQPQHF	TGTGCCAGCAGGTTCCTTGACAGGGGACAGCCCCAGCATTTT
TRBV2	-	-	TRBJ1-2	CASSEFLEDGEGVIYGYTF	TGTGCCAGCAGCGAATTCTTAGAGGACGGAGAGGGAGTCATCTATGGCTACACCTTC
TRBV6-2/TRBV6-3	once	TRBD1	TRBJ1-5	CASSYTGVEQPQHF	TGTGCCAGCAGTTACACAGGGGTCGAACAGCCCCAGCATTTT
TRBV9	-	-	TRBJ1-1	CASSVYSGSGSTEAFF	TGTGCCAGCAGCGTATATTCGGGATCGGGTAGCACTGAAGCTTTCTTT
TRBV7-2	once	TRBD1	TRBJ1-2	CASSGSQGARGYTF	TGTGCCAGCAGCGGATCACAGGGGGCTCGGGGCTACACCTTC
TRBV28	-	-	TRBJ2-1	CASKIAGIDNEQFF	TGTGCCAGCAAGATCGCAGGGATAGACAATGAGCAGTTCTTC
TRBV11-2	-	-	TRBJ1-1	CASSPGEAAMNTEAFF	TGTGCCAGCAGCCCCGGGGAGGCAGCGATGAACACTGAAGCTTTCTTT
TRBV10-2	-	-	TRBJ2-5	CASGGAQETQYF	TGCGCCAGCGGAGGGGCTCAAGAGACCCAGTACTTC
TRBV6-6	once	TRBD2	TRBJ2-3	CASSYPSGRVPDTQYF	TGTGCCAGCAGTTACCCGAGCGGGAGAGTCCCAGATACGCAGTATTTT
TRBV7-8	few	-	TRBJ1-5	CASSLSPRGPSNQPQHF	TGTGCCAGCAGCTTATCCCCGAGAGGGCCTAGCAATCAGCCCCAGCATTTT
TRBV9	-	-	TRBJ2-3	CASSVRQSTDTQYF	TGTGCCAGCAGCGTCCGCCAGAGCACAGATACGCAGTATTTT
TRBV6-2/TRBV6-3	-	-	TRBJ2-7	CASSRTPYEQYF	TGTGCCAGCAGCAGGACACCTTACGAGCAGTACTTC
TRBV7-2	-	-	TRBJ2-2	CASSPLAVSTGELFF	TGTGCCAGCAGCCCACTAGCAGTGTCTACCGGGGAGCTGTTTTTT
TRBV9	-	TRBD2	TRBJ2-3	CASSEVAGGTDTQYF	TGTGCCAGCAGCGAGGTAGCGGGCGGCACAGATACGCAGTATTTT
TRBV19	-	TRBD2	TRBJ2-7	CASSTPGGGAYEQYF	TGTGCCAGTAGTACCCCCGGCGGGGGGGCCTACGAGCAGTACTTC
TRBV7-9	once	TRBD1	TRBJ1-6	CASNEGQGWSPLHF	TGTGCCAGCAACGAAGGACAGGGTTGGTCACCCCTCCACTTT
TRBV6-5	-	TRBD1	TRBJ1-5	CASSRQGLGNQPQHF	TGTGCCAGCAGTCGACAGGGCTTGGGCAATCAGCCCCAGCATTTT
TRBV5-1	-	TRBD2	TRBJ2-1	CASSRGLAGDSSYNEQFF	TGCGCCAGCAGTCGGGGACTAGCGGGGGACAGCTCCTACAATGAGCAGTTCTTC
TRBV11-3	-	-	TRBJ2-2	CASSRRADGELFF	TGTGCCAGCAGCAGGAGGGCGGACGGGGAGCTGTTTTTT